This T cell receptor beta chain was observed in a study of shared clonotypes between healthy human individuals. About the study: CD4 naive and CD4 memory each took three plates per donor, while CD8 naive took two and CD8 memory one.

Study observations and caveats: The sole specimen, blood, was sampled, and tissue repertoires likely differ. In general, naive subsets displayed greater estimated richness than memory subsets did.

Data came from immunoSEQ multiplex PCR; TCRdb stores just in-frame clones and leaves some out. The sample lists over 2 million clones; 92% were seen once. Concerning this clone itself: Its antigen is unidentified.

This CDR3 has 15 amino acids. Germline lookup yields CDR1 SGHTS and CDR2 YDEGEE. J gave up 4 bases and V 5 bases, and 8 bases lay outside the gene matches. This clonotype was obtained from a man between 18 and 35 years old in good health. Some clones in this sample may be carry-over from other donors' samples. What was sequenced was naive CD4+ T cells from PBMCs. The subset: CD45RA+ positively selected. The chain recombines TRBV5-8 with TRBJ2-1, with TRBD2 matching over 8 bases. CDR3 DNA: TGTGCCAGCAGGGCTTTGGCGGGAGGATACAATGAGCAGTTCTTC. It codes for CASRALAGGYNEQFF.